The 12 T cell receptor beta chains below come from one sample, sequenced in a study of T cells in Graves' hyperthyroidism and ophthalmopathy. RNA transcripts gave rise to amplified TCR beta CDR3 regions. First-round RT-PCR targeting the TCR CDR3 was performed with the HTBI primer set. TCRdb passed the multiplex PCR reads through MiXCR, listing each CDR3 protein once. This sample has hundreds of thousands of distinct CDR3 sequences, with around 15% found just once. The sample comprised blood. The receptor set was obtained from a woman aged 18-29 years with Graves' hyperthyroidism.

This clonotype was seen at least ten times. The chain links TRBV6-5 to TRBJ2-1; 8 bases align to TRBD2. The CDR3 is 18 amino acids. Per the germline V gene, CDR1 is MNHEY and CDR2 is SVGAGI. V lost 1 base, J lost 1 base, and 9 bases stayed unmatched. The CDR3 nucleotides read TGTGCCAGCAGTTACTACCCCGGGCTAGCGGGTTCCTACAATGAGCAGTTCTTC. Translated, it gives CASSYYPGLAGSYNEQFF.

This clonotype was seen more than once but under ten times. The rearrangement joins TRBV7-9 to TRBJ2-3, with 7 bases matching TRBD1. The CDR3 extends over 15 amino acids. Germline loops: CDR1 SEHNR, CDR2 FQNEAQ (reference sequence). Losses at the gene ends were 3 bases for V and 6 bases for J; bases not matched to a gene: 9. The CDR3 here is CASSLGDSIKDTQYF. CDR3 coding DNA: TGTGCCAGCAGCTTGGGGGACAGTATTAAGGATACGCAGTATTTT.

Comment on this clonotype: No conserved phenylalanine or tryptophan is present at the end of the CDR3, so a read error is the likely explanation. V and J are TRBV4-1 and TRBJ1-5; perhaps TRBD1 as D (6 bases). The CDR3 runs 16 residues. Trimming took off 2 bases at V and 0 bases at J, with 11 bases between the two ends. The germline gives CDR1 MGHRA, CDR2 YSYEKL. In nucleotides, the CDR3 is TGCGCCAGCAGCCAAAACCGGGACATTAGCAATCAGCCCCAGCATTCT. It translates to CASSQNRDISNQPQHS.

V gene TRBV25-1 combines with J gene TRBJ2-2; possibly TRBD1 for D (5 bases). V was pared by 3 bases and J by 3 bases, with 11 bases between. This CDR3 is built from 15 residues. Germline CDR1 is MGHDK and CDR2 is SYGVNS. CDR3 sequence (DNA): TGTGCCAGCAGTGAGGGGCCGGGCTACACCGGGGAGCTGTTTTTT. It yields the protein CASSEGPGYTGELFF.

This clonotype was seen many times. The chain is built from TRBV11-2 and TRBJ2-5, with 8 bases that match TRBD2. Trimming removed 1 base from V and 4 bases from J; junction bases left unmatched: 2. CDR3 length equals 14 residues. Germline V gives CDR1 SGHAT, CDR2 FQNNGV. The CDR3 is CASSLVRGGETQYF. The CDR3 region has the DNA TGTGCCAGCAGCTTAGTCCGGGGGGGAGAGACCCAGTACTTC.

This clonotype was detected many times. The chain combines TRBV30 with TRBJ2-2; tentative D call: TRBD2 (6 bases). CDR1 is GTSNPN, CDR2 SVGIG, per germline (reference sequence). V lost 8 bases to trimming and J lost 14 bases, with 24 bases between them. The CDR3 totals 13 residues. In nucleotides, the CDR3 is TGTGCCATGTCCTCGCCTACATTCGGGGGACTGTTTTTT. Amino acids: CAMSSPTFGGLFF.

V gene TRBV19 combines with J gene TRBJ1-5; D unresolved. The V end lost 6 bases, the J end lost 1 base, and 10 bases lay between the germline ends. The V gene's germline CDR1 is LNHDA and CDR2 SQIVND (reference sequence). The CDR3 runs to 14 residues. CDR3 bases: TGTGCCAGTAGCATACGGTGGAGCAATCAGCCCCAGCATTTT. Translation gives CASSIRWSNQPQHF.

The V call is TRBV15, the J call TRBJ1-1, with D unresolved. Germline V gene data show CDR1 as LNHNV and CDR2 as YYDKDF (reference sequence). This CDR3 is built from 14 residues. V dropped 0 bases and J dropped 3 bases, with 8 bases sitting between them. CDR3 DNA sequence: TGTGCCACCAGCAGAGATTCCGGCTACACTGAAGCTTTCTTT. Protein sequence: CATSRDSGYTEAFF.

This clonotype was observed many times. This rearrangement joins TRBV20-1 to TRBJ1-1; D gene ambiguous. From germline, CDR1 is DFQATT and CDR2 SNEGSKA (reference sequence). The CDR3 is made up of 19 amino acids. V dropped 3 bases and J dropped 0 bases, with 26 bases sitting between them. The CDR3 nucleotides read TGCAGTGCTAGGGGCTATAGAGCCCATGCTCTTTTTATGAACACTGAAGCTTTCTTT. Translating it yields CSARGYRAHALFMNTEAFF.

In this sample, this clonotype turned up many times. This chain joins TRBV7-3 and TRBJ2-1; 7 bases agree with TRBD1. The CDR3 consists of 20 residues. V lost 2 bases to trimming and J lost 5 bases; unmatched junction nucleotides: 21. Germline V lookup: CDR1 SGHTA, CDR2 FQGTGA. The CDR3 nucleotides are TGTGCCAGCAGCTTAGTCGCCAGGGGGATGCCCCCCTCGAAGAACAATGAGCAGTTCTTC. Translated, it gives CASSLVARGMPPSKNNEQFF.

There are many counts of this clonotype. This chain links TRBV7-2 with TRBJ1-4; D remains unclear. The CDR3 contains 16 residues. Between the trimmed V and J ends, which lost 5 bases and 6 bases, there was a span of 19 bases. Germline loops: CDR1 SGHTA, CDR2 FQGNSA. In nucleotides, the CDR3 is TGTGCCAGCAGCCGGGGTAGGGAGCGGGGATATGAAAAACTGTTTTTT. Its translation: CASSRGRERGYEKLFF.

This clonotype was seen repeatedly, ten times or more. The V gene is TRBV28, the J gene TRBJ2-5; maybe TRBD2 (6 bases). Germline loops: CDR1 MDHEN, CDR2 SYDVKM. Trimming took off 2 bases at V and 2 bases at J, with 9 bases between the two ends. The CDR3 is made up of 14 amino acids. In DNA, the CDR3 is TGTGCCAGCAGTTTAAGGAGGGAGCAAGAGACCCAGTACTTC. Its translation is CASSLRREQETQYF.